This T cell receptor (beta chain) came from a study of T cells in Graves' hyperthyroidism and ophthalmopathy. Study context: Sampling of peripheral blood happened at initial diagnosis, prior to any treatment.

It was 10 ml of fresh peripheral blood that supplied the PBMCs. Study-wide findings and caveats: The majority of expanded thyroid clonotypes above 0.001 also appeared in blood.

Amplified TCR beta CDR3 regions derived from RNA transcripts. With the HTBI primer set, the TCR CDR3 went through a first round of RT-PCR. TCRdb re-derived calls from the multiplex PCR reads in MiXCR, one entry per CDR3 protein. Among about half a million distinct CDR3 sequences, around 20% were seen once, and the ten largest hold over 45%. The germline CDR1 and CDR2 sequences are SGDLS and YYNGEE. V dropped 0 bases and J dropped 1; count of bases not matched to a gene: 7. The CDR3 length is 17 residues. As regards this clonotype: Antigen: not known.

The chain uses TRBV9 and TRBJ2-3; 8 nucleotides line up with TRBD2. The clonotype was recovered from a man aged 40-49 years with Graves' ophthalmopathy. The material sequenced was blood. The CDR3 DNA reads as TGTGCCAGCAGCGTAGGAAACAGCGGGAGCGGCACAGATACGCAGTATTTT. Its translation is CASSVGNSGSGTDTQYF.